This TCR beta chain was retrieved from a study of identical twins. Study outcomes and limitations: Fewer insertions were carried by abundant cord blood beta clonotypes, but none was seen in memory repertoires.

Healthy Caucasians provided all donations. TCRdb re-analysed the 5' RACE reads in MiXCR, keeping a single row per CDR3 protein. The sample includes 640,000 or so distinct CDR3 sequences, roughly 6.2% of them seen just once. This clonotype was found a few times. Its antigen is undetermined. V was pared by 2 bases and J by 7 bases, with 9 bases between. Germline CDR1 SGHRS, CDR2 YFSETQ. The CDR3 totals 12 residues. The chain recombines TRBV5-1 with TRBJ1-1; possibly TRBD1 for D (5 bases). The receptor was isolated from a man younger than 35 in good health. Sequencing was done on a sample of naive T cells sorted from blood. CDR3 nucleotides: TGCGCCAGCAGCTTTGGGACCGATGAAGCTTTCTTT. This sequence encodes CASSFGTDEAFF.